These 14 T cell receptor beta chains originate from one sample sequenced in a study of blood T cell repertoires in COVID-19. Repertoires were generated with immunoSEQ multiplex PCR, while TCRdb's copy carries only in-frame clones and drops some. The table shows roughly 250,000 clones, with over 90% occurring only once. The sequencing input was peripheral blood. These receptors were obtained from a young man with COVID-19, enrolled during active disease.

The gene calls are TRBV10-2 and TRBJ2-2, with 9 bases that match TRBD1. The V gene's germline CDR1 is WSHSY and CDR2 SAAADI. The CDR3 runs to 14 residues. The junction had 7 bases not matched to a gene; V was cut back by 8 bases and J by 6 bases. The CDR3 bases are TGCGCCAGCGGGGACAGGGAGGTCGCCGGGGAGCTGTTTTTT. This gives the protein CASGDREVAGELFF.

This chain connects TRBV5-6 to TRBJ2-3; D is possibly TRBD1 (6 bases). The CDR3 is 16 residues long. Germline CDR1 and CDR2: SGHDT and YYEEEE. V gave up 4 bases and J gave up 0 bases, with 15 bases separating them. The chain's CDR3 is CASSRRTATSTDTQYF. DNA of the CDR3: TGTGCCAGCAGCAGACGGACAGCGACTAGCACAGATACGCAGTATTTT.

This clone has only one observation. The CDR3 bases are TGTGCCAGCAGTTTAGCGGGTTGGAGGCAAGCTTTCTTT. Its protein product is CASSLAGWRQAFF. This chain links TRBV12-3 or TRBV12-4 with TRBJ1-1; D is ambiguous. The CDR3 length is 13 residues. V was trimmed by 0 bases and J by 9 bases, leaving 11 bases between them.

In nucleotides, the CDR3 is TGTGCCAGTAGTACTGGAGGAGGGATCTACGAGCAGTACTTC. This encodes CASSTGGGIYEQYF. The V gene is TRBV19, the J gene TRBJ2-7, with D tentatively TRBD2 (6 bases). Trimming removed 4 bases from V and 3 bases from J, with 13 bases in between. Germline assignment: CDR1 LNHDA and CDR2 SQIVND (reference sequence). CDR3 length equals 14 residues.

This chain connects TRBV12-3 or TRBV12-4 to TRBJ1-2; D is ambiguous. This CDR3 spans 13 amino acids. Trimming left V 8 bases short and J 2 bases short, with 12 bases between. The CDR3 protein is CASFRGQNYGYTF. The CDR3 DNA reads TGTGCCAGCTTCAGAGGTCAAAACTATGGCTACACCTTC.

This chain uses TRBV25-1 with TRBJ1-4; 8 bases match TRBD1. Germline V gene sequence: CDR1 MGHDK, CDR2 SYGVNS. The V gene end was trimmed by 5 bases and the J gene end by 1 base; junction bases not matched to a gene: 6. The CDR3 consists of 16 residues. This chain's CDR3 is CASSSGGWGTNEKLFF. In DNA, the CDR3 is TGTGCCAGCAGTTCAGGGGGCTGGGGAACTAATGAAAAACTGTTTTTT.

The chain is built from TRBV3-1 (or the pseudogene TRBV3-2) and TRBJ2-3; tentatively, D is TRBD2 (6 bases). Germline CDR1 LGHDT, CDR2 YNNKEL (reference sequence). The CDR3 is 14 amino acids. The V end was cut by 3 bases, the J end by 3 bases, with 10 bases between. CDR3 amino acids: CASSHGGATDTQYF. CDR3 DNA: TGTGCCAGCAGCCACGGGGGAGCAACAGATACGCAGTATTTT.

The count of this clone is one. This sequence joins TRBV19 and TRBJ2-1; D is possibly TRBD2 (6 bases). Germline V gene data show CDR1 as LNHDA and CDR2 as SQIVND (reference sequence). CDR3 size: 17 residues. V dropped 3 bases and J dropped 0 bases, with 15 bases sitting between them. CDR3 sequence reads: CASSIGLGGSSYNEQFF. CDR3 in DNA: TGTGCCAGTAGTATTGGGCTGGGGGGTTCCTCCTACAATGAGCAGTTCTTC.

The J gene is TRBJ2-5, the V gene TRBV10-3; 12 bases align to TRBD1. The ends lost 1 base at V and 4 bases at J; junction bases unmatched: 4. The CDR3 runs to 16 residues. In germline, CDR1 is ENHRY, CDR2 SYGVKD. The CDR3 DNA follows: TGTGCCATCAGTGAGTGGAAGGGACAGGGGGCAGAGACCCAGTACTTC. Translated: CAISEWKGQGAETQYF.

This rearrangement joins TRBV21-1 to TRBJ2-1; TRBD2, as called in the table, went unchecked against the DNA. TRBV21-1 is deemed a pseudogene. The CDR3 has 15 residues. The CDR3 DNA sequence: TGTGCCAGCAGCAGGGGCGGGGGCACGGGGAATGAGCAGTTCTTC. This gives the protein CASSRGGGTGNEQFF.

The chain joins TRBV5-6 to TRBJ2-2; possible D gene TRBD2, 5 bases. The CDR3 is 12 amino acids. Between the trimmed V and J ends, which lost 2 bases and 8 bases, there was a span of 7 bases. The germline V gene encodes CDR1 SGHDT and CDR2 YYEEEE. The CDR3 sequence is CASSFGLGELFF. In DNA, the CDR3 is TGTGCCAGCAGCTTCGGACTGGGGGAGCTGTTTTTT.

The rearrangement links TRBV13 to TRBJ2-7; no reliable D call. Germline V lookup: CDR1 PRHDT, CDR2 FYEKMQ (reference sequence). The CDR3 sequence is 12 residues long. Trimming stripped 4 bases from V and 9 bases from J, with 13 bases between. In DNA, the CDR3 is TGTGCCAGCAGCTCCACAATAAACCCGCAGTACTTC. This translates into CASSSTINPQYF.

The chain carries TRBV24-1 and TRBJ2-3; D is possibly TRBD1 (6 bases). CDR3 length: 14 residues. The V and J ends lost 4 bases and 2 bases respectively, with 9 bases between them. In germline, CDR1 is KGHDR, CDR2 SFDVKD. CDR3 protein: CATSEGQVTDTQYF. CDR3 nucleotide sequence: TGTGCCACCAGTGAGGGACAAGTCACAGATACGCAGTATTTT.

The chain recombines TRBV15 with TRBJ2-3; TRBD1 matches 11 bases. The V gene's germline CDR1 is LNHNV and CDR2 YYDKDF (reference sequence). V shed 3 bases and J 4 bases; nucleotides not matched to a gene: 6. CDR3 length equals 16 residues. CDR3 nucleotide sequence: TGTGCCACCAGCAGGGAGGACAGGGGGCTTTCAGATACGCAGTATTTT. Its protein is CATSREDRGLSDTQYF.